The clone carrying this TCR beta chain was found a few times. Antigen unknown. These data are taken from a study of cytomegalovirus exposure and HLA in healthy donors. About the study: Assignment to the Caucasian-associated ancestry cluster applied to 81% of the approximately 360 genotyped donors. General study results and limits: A likely sequencing artifact accounted for one observed cluster of highly shared sequence variants. A reported reduction in N-insertions relative to the roughly 700-donor mean was seen in an Asian-associated ancestry cluster in a later analysis. TCR beta chain V- and J-gene trimming was linked, in a later analysis, to a missense variant in DCLRE1C.

The CDR3 totals 13 residues. Trimming left V 3 bases short and J 0 bases short, with 5 bases between. The germline gives CDR1 SGDLS, CDR2 YYNGEE. The PCR contained 60 Vbeta and 13 Jbeta primers. Produced via immunoSEQ multiplex PCR; TCRdb's table is partial and in-frame only. The sample records about 160,000 clones, 65% to 85% being singletons. The receptor was derived from a woman younger than 45 in good health and CMV-seropositive. Sequenced input: PBMCs. V gene TRBV9 combines with J gene TRBJ2-3; D ambiguous. CDR3 coding DNA: TGTGCCAGCAGCGCAACTAGCACAGATACGCAGTATTTT. Its protein product is CASSATSTDTQYF.